This T cell receptor beta chain was profiled in a study of cytomegalovirus exposure and HLA in healthy donors. Primers: 60 Vbeta forward and 13 Jbeta reverse. Measured with immunoSEQ multiplex PCR; TCRdb has only the in-frame clones, and not every one. Of some 120,000 clones in the sample, approximately 75% were seen once. V lost 0 bases, J lost 6 bases, and 3 bases stayed unmatched. Germline values: CDR1 SGDLS, CDR2 YYNGEE. This CDR3 is built from 13 residues. This TCR was sampled from a man between 35 and 55 years old in good health and CMV-seronegative. This chain links TRBV9 with TRBJ2-7; TRBD1 matches at 7 bases. The specimen sequenced was PBMCs. The CDR3 DNA is TGTGCCAGCAGCGTAGCTACAGGGGCCGAGCAGTACTTC. Translated, it gives CASSVATGAEQYF.